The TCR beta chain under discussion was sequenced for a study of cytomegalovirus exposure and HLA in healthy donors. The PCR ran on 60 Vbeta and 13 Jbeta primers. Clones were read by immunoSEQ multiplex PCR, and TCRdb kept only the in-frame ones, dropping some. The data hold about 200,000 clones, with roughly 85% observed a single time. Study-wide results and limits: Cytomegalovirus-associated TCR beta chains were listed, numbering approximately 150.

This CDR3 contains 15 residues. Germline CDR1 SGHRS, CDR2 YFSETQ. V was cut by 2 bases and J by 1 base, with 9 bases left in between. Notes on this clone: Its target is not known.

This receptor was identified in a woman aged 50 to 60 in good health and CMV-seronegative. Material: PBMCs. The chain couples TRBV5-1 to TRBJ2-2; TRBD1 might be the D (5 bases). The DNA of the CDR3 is TGCGCCAGCAGCTTAGGACACCTGAACACCGGGGAGCTGTTTTTT. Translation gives CASSLGHLNTGELFF.